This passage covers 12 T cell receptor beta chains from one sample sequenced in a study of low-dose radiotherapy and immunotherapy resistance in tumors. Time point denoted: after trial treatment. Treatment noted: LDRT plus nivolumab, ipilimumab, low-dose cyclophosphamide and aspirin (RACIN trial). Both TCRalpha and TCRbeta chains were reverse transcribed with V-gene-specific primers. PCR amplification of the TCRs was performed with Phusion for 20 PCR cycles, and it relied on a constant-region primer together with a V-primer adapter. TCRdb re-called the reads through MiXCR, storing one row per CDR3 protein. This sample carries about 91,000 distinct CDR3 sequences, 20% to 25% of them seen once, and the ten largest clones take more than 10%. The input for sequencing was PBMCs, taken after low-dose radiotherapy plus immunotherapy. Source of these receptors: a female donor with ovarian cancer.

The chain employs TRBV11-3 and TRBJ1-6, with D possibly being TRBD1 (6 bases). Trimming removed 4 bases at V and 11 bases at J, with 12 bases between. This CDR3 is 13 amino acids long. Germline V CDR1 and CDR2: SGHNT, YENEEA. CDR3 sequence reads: CASSSNRVAPLHF. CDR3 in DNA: TGTGCCAGCAGCTCGAACAGGGTAGCACCCCTCCACTTT. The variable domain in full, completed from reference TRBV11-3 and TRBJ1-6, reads EAGVVQSPRYKIIEKKQPVAFWCNPISGHNTLYWYLQNLGQGPELLIRYENEEAVDDSQLPKDRFSAERLKGVDSTLKIQPAELGDSAVYLCASSSNRVAPLHFGNGTRLTVT.

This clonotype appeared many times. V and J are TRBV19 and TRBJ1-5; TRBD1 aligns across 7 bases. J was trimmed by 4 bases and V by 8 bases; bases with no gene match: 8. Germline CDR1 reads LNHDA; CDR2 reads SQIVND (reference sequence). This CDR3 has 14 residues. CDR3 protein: CASSLTGPNQPQHF. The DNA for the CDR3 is TGTGCCAGTTCCCTGACAGGGCCAAATCAGCCCCAGCATTTT.

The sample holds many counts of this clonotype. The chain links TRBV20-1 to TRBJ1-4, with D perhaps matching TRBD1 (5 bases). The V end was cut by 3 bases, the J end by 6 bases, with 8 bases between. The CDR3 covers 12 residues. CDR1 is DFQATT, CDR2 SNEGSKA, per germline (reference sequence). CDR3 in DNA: TGCAGTGCTAGGGGAGGGGATGAAAAACTGTTTTTT. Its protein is CSARGGDEKLFF.

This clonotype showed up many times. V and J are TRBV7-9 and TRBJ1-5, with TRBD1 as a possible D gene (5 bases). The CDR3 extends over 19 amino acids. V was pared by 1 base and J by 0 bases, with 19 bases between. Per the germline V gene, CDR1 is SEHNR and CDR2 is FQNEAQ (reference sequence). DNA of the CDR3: TGTGCCAGCAGCTTAGGTGGGACTGTAGATCCTCTTAGCAATCAGCCCCAGCATTTT. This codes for CASSLGGTVDPLSNQPQHF.

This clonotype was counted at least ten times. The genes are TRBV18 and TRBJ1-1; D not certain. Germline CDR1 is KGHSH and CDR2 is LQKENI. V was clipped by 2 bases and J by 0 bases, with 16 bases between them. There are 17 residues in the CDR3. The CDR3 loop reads CASSPLVMSQLNTEAFF. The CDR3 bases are TGTGCCAGCTCACCATTGGTGATGTCCCAGCTGAACACTGAAGCTTTCTTT.

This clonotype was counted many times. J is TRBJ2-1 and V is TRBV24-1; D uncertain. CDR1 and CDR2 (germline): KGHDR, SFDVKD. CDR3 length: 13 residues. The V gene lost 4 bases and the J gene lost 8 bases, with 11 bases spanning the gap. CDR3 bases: TGTGCCACCAGTGACCCAAATGGGGATGAGCAGTTCTTC. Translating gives CATSDPNGDEQFF.

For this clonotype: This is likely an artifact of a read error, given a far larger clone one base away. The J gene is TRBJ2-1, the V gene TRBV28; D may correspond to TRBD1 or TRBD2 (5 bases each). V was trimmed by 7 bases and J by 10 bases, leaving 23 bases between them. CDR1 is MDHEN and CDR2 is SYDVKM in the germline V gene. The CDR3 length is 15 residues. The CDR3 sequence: CASTTRTRGWNEQFF. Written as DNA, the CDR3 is TGTGCCAGCACCACCCGGACGAGGGGTTGGAACGAGCAGTTCTTC.

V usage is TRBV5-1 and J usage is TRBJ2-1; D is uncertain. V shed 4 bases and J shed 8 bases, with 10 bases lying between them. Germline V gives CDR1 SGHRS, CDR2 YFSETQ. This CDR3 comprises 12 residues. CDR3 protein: CASSATLDEQFF. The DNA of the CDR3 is TGCGCCAGCAGCGCCACTCTAGATGAGCAGTTCTTC.

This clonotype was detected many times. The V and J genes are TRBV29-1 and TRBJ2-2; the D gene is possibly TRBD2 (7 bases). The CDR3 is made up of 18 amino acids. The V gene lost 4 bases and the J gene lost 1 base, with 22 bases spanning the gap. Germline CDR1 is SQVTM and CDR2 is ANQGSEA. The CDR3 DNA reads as TGCAGCGTTGTAGGCCCACCCGCGGGGGCCTTGAACACCGGGGAGCTGTTTTTT. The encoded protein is CSVVGPPAGALNTGELFF.

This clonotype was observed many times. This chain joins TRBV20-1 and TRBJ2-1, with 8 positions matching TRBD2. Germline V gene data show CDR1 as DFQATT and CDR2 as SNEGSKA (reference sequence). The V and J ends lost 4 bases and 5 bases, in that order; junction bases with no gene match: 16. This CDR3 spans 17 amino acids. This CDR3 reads CSATLISSGVRNNEQFF. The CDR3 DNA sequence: TGCAGTGCTACTCTGATAAGTAGCGGGGTTAGGAACAATGAGCAGTTCTTC.

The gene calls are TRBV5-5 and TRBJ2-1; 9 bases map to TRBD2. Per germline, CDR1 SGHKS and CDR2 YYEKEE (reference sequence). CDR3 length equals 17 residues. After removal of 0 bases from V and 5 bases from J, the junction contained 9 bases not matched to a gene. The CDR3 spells CASSLDPGLAPDNEQFF. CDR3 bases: TGTGCCAGCAGCTTGGATCCGGGACTAGCACCCGACAATGAGCAGTTCTTC.

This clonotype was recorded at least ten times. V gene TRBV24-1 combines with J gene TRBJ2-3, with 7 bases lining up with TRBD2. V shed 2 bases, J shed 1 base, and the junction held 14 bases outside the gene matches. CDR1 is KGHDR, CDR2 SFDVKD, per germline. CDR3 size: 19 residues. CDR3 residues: CATSDSPGPSGYGTDTQYF. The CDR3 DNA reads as TGTGCCACCAGTGATTCCCCCGGTCCTAGCGGATATGGCACAGATACGCAGTATTTT.